The 2 T cell receptor beta chains below all came from one sample that was sequenced in a study of molecular identifiers for immune sequencing clone quantification. TCRdb re-analysed the PCR reads in MiXCR, keeping a single row per CDR3 protein. The sample has 400,000 to 600,000 distinct CDR3 sequences; over 20% are singletons. Sequences were obtained from naive CD8+ T cells from blood, with Jurkat cell RNA spiked in. Stated subset: FACS-sorted CD8+CD4-CCR7+CD45RA+ naive T cells. The source of these receptors is a human donor in good health. Some libraries in this study had Jurkat cell RNA spiked in.

This clonotype was observed many times. The V call is TRBV4-1, the J call TRBJ1-5; D is perhaps TRBD1 (6 bases). This CDR3 is built from 15 residues. Between the trimmed V and J ends, which lost 4 bases and 6 bases, there was a span of 16 bases. The germline V gene has CDR1 MGHRA and CDR2 YSYEKL. CDR3 coding DNA: TGCGCCAGCAGCCGATCATTACAGGGTGGTCAGCCCCAGCATTTT. It specifies CASSRSLQGGQPQHF.

At least ten counts were recorded for this clonotype. V gene TRBV7-9 combines with J gene TRBJ1-4, with D uncertain. Trimming cost V 4 bases and J 2 bases, with 5 bases left between them. Per the germline V gene, CDR1 is SEHNR and CDR2 is FQNEAQ (reference sequence). This CDR3 spans 13 amino acids. The CDR3 spells CASSYSTNEKLFF. The CDR3 DNA is TGTGCCAGCAGCTACAGTACTAATGAAAAACTGTTTTTT.